These T cell receptor beta chains were read from a single sample in a study of T cell changes during pregnancy in multiple sclerosis. The method was immunoSEQ multiplex PCR; TCRdb's version includes in-frame clones alone and lacks a portion of them. The repertoire holds about 69,000 clones, with roughly 88% as singletons. Material: peripheral blood, obtained in the third trimester of pregnancy. Every receptor here comes from a female donor with multiple sclerosis, enrolled in a pregnancy study. CDR3s include the opening cysteine and the closing phenylalanine or tryptophan. A D gene is named only where the DNA matches it firmly. A clone size is listed for some rows: how often the clone was seen (once, few, many), or a class if it is expanded.

TRBV7-2	-	TRBJ1-5	-	CASSLGGWTAHSNQPQHF	TGTGCCAGCAGCTTAGGAGGTTGGACAGCGCATAGCAATCAGCCCCAGCATTTT
TRBV5-3	-	TRBJ2-6	-	CARRQGDFRILSGANVLTF	TGTGCCAGAAGGCAAGGGGACTTTCGGATCCTCTCTGGGGCCAACGTCCTGACTTTC
TRBV10-1	-	TRBJ1-1	-	CASRNRVNTEAFF	TGCGCCAGCAGGAACAGGGTGAACACTGAAGCTTTCTTT
TRBV25-1	-	TRBJ1-6	-	CASSEQGNSPLHF	TGTGCCAGCAGTGAACAGGGAAATTCACCCCTCCACTTT
TRBV29-1	TRBD1	TRBJ1-2	-	CSVESPRQGEGYTF	TGCAGCGTTGAATCCCCTCGACAGGGCGAGGGCTACACCTTC
TRBV2	TRBD1	TRBJ1-4	-	CASSDRDRGREKLFF	TGTGCCAGCTCCGATAGAGACAGGGGGCGTGAAAAACTGTTTTTT
TRBV5-4	TRBD1	TRBJ1-4	-	CASSLGQGLTNEKLFF	TGTGCCAGCAGCTTGGGACAGGGATTAACTAATGAAAAACTGTTTTTT
TRBV5-6	-	TRBJ1-1	-	CASSLGRYGAFF	TGTGCCAGCAGCTTGGGTCGGTACGGGGCTTTCTTT
TRBV6-4	-	TRBJ2-3	-	CASSGGPDTDTQYF	TGTGCCAGCAGTGGGGGGCCTGACACAGATACGCAGTATTTT
TRBV5-6	TRBD1	TRBJ1-6	-	CASSRLQGALDSPLHF	TGTGCCAGCAGCCGCTTACAGGGGGCGCTGGATTCACCCCTCCACTTT
TRBV5-6	-	TRBJ1-1	-	CASSLDRYTEAFF	TGTGCCAGCAGCTTGGATAGATACACTGAAGCTTTCTTT
TRBV9	-	TRBJ2-4	-	CASSVFGGGAQNIQYF	TGTGCCAGCAGCGTATTTGGGGGGGGCGCTCAAAACATTCAGTACTTC
TRBV6-6	-	TRBJ1-1	-	CASSYSVLGGTEAFF	TGTGCCAGCAGTTACTCCGTTCTGGGGGGCACTGAAGCTTTCTTT
TRBV5-1	TRBD1	TRBJ1-1	-	CASSPTGTGDTEAFF	TGCGCCAGCAGCCCAACGGGGACAGGGGACACTGAAGCTTTCTTT
TRBV5-4	-	TRBJ1-2	-	CASSRQISSYGYTF	TGTGCCAGCAGCAGACAGATTAGTAGCTATGGCTACACCTTC
TRBV7-2	-	TRBJ2-7	once	CASSLGPGSAYEQYF	TGTGCCAGCAGCTTAGGGCCGGGTTCGGCCTACGAGCAGTACTTC
TRBV25-1	TRBD2	TRBJ2-5	-	CASSETRLAGQQETQYF	TGTGCCAGCAGTGAGACCCGATTAGCGGGTCAGCAAGAGACCCAGTACTTC
TRBV30	TRBD1	TRBJ2-5	few	CAWSPPWTGRETQYF	TGTGCCTGGAGCCCCCCATGGACAGGGAGAGAGACCCAGTACTTC
TRBV5-1	TRBD2	TRBJ2-3	once	CASSLGLAGSTDTQYF	TGCGCCAGCAGCTTGGGCCTAGCGGGGAGCACAGATACGCAGTATTTT
TRBV7-2	-	TRBJ2-1	-	CASSLGPSSYNEQFF	TGTGCCAGCAGCCTGGGGCCCAGCTCCTACAATGAGCAGTTCTTC
TRBV30	TRBD1	TRBJ1-2	-	CAWRDRGDYGYTF	TGTGCCTGGAGGGACAGGGGAGACTATGGCTACACCTTC
TRBV18	-	TRBJ2-5	-	CASSPTVQGLGETQYF	TGTGCCAGCTCACCCACGGTACAGGGCCTTGGAGAGACCCAGTACTTC
TRBV7-2	-	TRBJ1-6	-	CASSLQGFRPLHF	TGTGCCAGCAGCCTCCAGGGGTTTCGGCCCCTCCACTTT
TRBV5-6	TRBD2	TRBJ2-5	-	CASSLAGLAGEETQYF	TGTGCCAGCAGCTTGGCCGGACTAGCGGGGGAAGAGACCCAGTACTTC
TRBV21-1	-	TRBJ2-2	-	CATSGGGDTGELFF	TGTGCCACATCGGGAGGAGGGGACACCGGGGAGCTGTTTTTT
TRBV6-1	-	TRBJ1-3	-	CASSATGSSGNTIYF	TGTGCCAGCAGTGCTACAGGTAGCTCTGGAAACACCATATATTTT
TRBV5-4	-	TRBJ1-6	-	CASSPRGGPPNSPLHF	TGTGCCAGCAGCCCGAGGGGGGGGCCACCGAATTCACCCCTCCACTTT
TRBV7-8	-	TRBJ2-7	-	CASSSGGGVYLHEQYF	TGTGCCAGCAGCTCGGGAGGGGGCGTGTATCTCCACGAGCAGTACTTC
TRBV7-8	TRBD1	TRBJ1-1	-	CASSPTGTGGGYTEAFF	TGTGCCAGCAGCCCCACAGGGACAGGGGGTGGGTACACTGAAGCTTTCTTT
TRBV11-2	-	TRBJ2-3	-	CASGRWAGVATDTQYF	TGTGCCAGCGGCAGGTGGGCAGGGGTTGCCACAGATACGCAGTATTTT
TRBV5-8	-	TRBJ2-5	-	CASSAENQETQYF	TGTGCCAGCAGCGCTGAGAACCAAGAGACCCAGTACTTC